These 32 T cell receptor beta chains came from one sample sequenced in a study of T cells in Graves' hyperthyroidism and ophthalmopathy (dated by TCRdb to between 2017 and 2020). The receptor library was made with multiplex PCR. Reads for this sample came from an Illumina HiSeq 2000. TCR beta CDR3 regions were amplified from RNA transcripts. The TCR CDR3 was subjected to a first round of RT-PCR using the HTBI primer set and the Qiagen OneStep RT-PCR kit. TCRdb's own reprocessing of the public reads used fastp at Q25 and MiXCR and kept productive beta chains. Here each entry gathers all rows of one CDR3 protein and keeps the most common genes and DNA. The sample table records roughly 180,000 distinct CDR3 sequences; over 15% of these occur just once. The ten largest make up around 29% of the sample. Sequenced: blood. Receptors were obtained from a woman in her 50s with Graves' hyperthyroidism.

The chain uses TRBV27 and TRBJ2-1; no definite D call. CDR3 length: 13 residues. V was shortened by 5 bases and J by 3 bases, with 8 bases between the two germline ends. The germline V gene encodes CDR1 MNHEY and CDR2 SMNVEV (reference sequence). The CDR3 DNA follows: TGTGCCAGCAGTCATTCCGGCTACAATGAGCAGTTCTTC. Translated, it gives CASSHSGYNEQFF.

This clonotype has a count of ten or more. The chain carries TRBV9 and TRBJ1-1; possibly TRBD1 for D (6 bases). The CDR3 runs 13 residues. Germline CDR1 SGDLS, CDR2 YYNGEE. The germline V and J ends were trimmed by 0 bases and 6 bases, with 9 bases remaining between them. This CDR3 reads CASSVGRGAEAFF. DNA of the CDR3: TGTGCCAGCAGCGTAGGCAGGGGAGCTGAAGCTTTCTTT.

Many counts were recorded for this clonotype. CDR3 protein: CASSPVLAGGNEQFF. The CDR3 coding sequence is TGTGCCAGCTCACCAGTCCTAGCGGGGGGCAATGAGCAGTTCTTC. The gene calls are TRBV18 and TRBJ2-1; 11 nucleotides agree with TRBD2. This CDR3 contains 15 residues. CDR1 is KGHSH, CDR2 LQKENI, per germline. V was pared by 2 bases and J by 6 bases, with 3 bases of the junction left unmatched.

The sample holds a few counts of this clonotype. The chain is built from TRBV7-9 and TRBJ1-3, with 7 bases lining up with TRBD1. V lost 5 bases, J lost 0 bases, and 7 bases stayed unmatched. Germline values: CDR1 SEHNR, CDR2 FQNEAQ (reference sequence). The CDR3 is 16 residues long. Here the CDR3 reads CASSKTGDISGNTIYF. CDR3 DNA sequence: TGTGCCAGCAGCAAAACAGGGGACATCTCTGGAAACACCATATATTTT. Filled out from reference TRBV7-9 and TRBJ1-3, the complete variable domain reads DTGVSQNPRHKITKRGQNVTFRCDPISEHNRLYWYRQTLGQGPEFLTYFQNEAQLEKSRLLSDRFSAERPKGSFSTLEIQRTEQGDSAMYLCASSKTGDISGNTIYFGEGSWLTVV.

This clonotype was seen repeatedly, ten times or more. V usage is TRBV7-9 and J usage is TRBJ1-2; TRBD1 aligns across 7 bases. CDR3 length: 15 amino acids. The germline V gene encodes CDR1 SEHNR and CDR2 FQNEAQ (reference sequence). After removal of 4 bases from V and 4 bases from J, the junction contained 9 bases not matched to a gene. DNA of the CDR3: TGTGCCAGCAGCTCCAATACAGGGGTCAGCTATGGCTACACCTTC. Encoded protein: CASSSNTGVSYGYTF. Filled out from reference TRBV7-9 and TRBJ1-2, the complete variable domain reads DTGVSQNPRHKITKRGQNVTFRCDPISEHNRLYWYRQTLGQGPEFLTYFQNEAQLEKSRLLSDRFSAERPKGSFSTLEIQRTEQGDSAMYLCASSSNTGVSYGYTFGSGTRLTVV.

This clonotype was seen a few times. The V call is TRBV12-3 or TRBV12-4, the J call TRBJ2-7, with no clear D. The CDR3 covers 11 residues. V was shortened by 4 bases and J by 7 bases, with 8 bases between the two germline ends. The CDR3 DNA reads TGTGCCAGCAGTTCCGGGTCAGAGCAGTACTTC. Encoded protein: CASSSGSEQYF.

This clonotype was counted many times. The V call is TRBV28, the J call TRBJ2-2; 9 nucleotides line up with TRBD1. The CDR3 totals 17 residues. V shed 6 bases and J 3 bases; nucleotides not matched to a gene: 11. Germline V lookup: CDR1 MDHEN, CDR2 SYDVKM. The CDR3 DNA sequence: TGTGCCAGCAGCTTGTATGGACAGGGGAGAGACACCGGGGAGCTGTTTTTT. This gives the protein CASSLYGQGRDTGELFF.

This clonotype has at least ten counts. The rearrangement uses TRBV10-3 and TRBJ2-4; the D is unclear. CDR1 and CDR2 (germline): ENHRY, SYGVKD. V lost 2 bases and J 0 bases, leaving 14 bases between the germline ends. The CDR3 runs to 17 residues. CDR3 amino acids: CAISEEPLILAKNIQYF. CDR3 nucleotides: TGTGCCATCAGTGAGGAACCTCTAATACTAGCCAAAAACATTCAGTACTTC.

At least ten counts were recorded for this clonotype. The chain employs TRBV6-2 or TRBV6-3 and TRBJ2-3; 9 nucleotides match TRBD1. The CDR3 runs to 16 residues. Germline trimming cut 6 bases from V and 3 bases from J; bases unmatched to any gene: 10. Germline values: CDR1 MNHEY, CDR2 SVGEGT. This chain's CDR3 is CASRQIGQGKTDTQYF. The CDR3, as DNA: TGTGCCAGCAGACAAATCGGACAGGGGAAGACAGATACGCAGTATTTT.

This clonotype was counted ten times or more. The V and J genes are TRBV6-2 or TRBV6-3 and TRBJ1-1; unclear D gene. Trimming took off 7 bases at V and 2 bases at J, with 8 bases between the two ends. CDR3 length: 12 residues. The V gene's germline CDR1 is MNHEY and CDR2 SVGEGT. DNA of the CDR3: TGTGCCAGCATTCGCGGAAACACTGAAGCTTTCTTT. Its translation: CASIRGNTEAFF.

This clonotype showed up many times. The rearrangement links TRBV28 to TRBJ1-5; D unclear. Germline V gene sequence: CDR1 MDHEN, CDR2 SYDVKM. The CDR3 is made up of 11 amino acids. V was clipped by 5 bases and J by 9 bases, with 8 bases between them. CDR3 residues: CASSQLGPQHF. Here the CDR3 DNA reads TGTGCCAGCAGTCAGTTAGGGCCCCAGCATTTT.

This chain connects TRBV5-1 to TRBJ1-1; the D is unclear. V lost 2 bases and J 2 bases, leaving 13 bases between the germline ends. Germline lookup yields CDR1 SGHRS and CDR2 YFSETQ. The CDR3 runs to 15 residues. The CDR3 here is CASSFYSLFNTEAFF. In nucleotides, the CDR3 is TGCGCCAGCAGCTTTTACTCCCTGTTTAACACTGAAGCTTTCTTT.

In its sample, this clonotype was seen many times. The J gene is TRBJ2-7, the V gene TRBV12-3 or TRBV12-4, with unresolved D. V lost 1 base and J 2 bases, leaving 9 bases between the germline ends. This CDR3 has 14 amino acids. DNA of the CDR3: TGTGCCAGCAGTTTAGAGGGTACGACCTACGAGCAGTACTTC. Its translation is CASSLEGTTYEQYF.

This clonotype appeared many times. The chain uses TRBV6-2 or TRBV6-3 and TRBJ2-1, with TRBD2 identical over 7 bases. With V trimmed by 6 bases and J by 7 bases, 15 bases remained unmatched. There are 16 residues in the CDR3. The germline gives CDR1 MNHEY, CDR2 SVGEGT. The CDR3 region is CASSLSMRGIRNEQFF. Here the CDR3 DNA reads TGTGCCAGCAGCCTTTCTATGCGGGGGATTAGGAATGAGCAGTTCTTC.

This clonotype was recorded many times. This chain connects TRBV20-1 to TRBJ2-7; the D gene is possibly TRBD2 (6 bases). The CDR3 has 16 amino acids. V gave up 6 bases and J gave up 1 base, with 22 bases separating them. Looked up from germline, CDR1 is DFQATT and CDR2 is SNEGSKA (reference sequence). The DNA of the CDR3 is TGCAGTGCCTCAATAGGAGGGCTTCACCTTTCCTACGAGCAGTACTTC. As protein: CSASIGGLHLSYEQYF.

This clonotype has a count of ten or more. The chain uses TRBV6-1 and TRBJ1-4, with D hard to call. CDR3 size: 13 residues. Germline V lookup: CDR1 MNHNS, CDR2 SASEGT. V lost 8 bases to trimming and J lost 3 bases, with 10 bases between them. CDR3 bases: TGTGCCAGCTTTGGCAGTTCTAATGAAAAACTGTTTTTT. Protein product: CASFGSSNEKLFF.

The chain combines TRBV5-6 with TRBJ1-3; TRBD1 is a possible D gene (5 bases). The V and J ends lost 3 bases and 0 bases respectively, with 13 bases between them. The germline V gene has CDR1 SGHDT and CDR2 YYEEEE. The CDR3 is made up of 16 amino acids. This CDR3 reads CASSYGGGSSGNTIYF. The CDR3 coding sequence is TGTGCCAGCAGCTACGGGGGGGGAAGCTCTGGAAACACCATATATTTT.

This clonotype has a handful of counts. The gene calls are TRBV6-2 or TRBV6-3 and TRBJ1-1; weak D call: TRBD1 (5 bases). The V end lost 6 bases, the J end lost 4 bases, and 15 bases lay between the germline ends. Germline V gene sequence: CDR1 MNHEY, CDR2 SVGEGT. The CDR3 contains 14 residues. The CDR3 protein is CASSRRGTSTEAFF. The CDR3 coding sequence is TGTGCCAGCAGCCGAAGAGGGACGAGCACTGAAGCTTTCTTT.

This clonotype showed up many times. CDR3 residues: CASSLGGPKGATEAFF. The CDR3 DNA reads as TGTGCCAGCAGCTTAGGGGGCCCTAAGGGGGCCACTGAAGCTTTCTTT. The chain uses TRBV7-8 and TRBJ1-1; 7 bases agree with TRBD1. Germline V gives CDR1 SGHVS, CDR2 FQNEAQ. CDR3 size: 16 residues. The V gene end was trimmed by 1 base and the J gene end by 4 bases; junction bases not matched to a gene: 9.

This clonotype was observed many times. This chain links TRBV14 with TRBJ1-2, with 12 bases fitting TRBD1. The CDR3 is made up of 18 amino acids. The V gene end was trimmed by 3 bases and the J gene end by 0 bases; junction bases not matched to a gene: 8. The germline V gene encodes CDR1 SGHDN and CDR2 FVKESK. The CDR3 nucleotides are TGTGCCAGCAGCCAGACGGGACAGGGGGCCGAAGCTAACTATGGCTACACCTTC. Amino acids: CASSQTGQGAEANYGYTF.

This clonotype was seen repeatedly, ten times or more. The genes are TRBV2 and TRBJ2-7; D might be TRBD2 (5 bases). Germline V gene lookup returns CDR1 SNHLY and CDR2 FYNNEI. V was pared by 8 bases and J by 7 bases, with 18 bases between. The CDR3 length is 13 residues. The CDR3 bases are TGTGCCAGCGGTGCAGGTCCCGGGGTGGAGCAGTACTTC. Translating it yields CASGAGPGVEQYF.

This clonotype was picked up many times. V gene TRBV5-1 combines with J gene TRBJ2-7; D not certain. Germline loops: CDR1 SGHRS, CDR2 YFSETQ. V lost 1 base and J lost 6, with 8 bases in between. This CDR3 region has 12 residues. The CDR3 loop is CASSLYGAEQYF. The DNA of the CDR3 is TGCGCCAGCAGCTTGTATGGAGCCGAGCAGTACTTC.

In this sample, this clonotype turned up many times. The CDR3 DNA follows: TGTGCCAGCAGCTTAGCTGGCGGGATGGAGACCCAGTACTTC. It codes for CASSLAGGMETQYF. The chain carries TRBV7-2 and TRBJ2-5; tentatively, D is TRBD2 (6 bases). The germline V gene encodes CDR1 SGHTA and CDR2 FQGNSA. There are 14 residues in the CDR3. V lost 0 bases and J 5 bases, leaving 10 bases between the germline ends.

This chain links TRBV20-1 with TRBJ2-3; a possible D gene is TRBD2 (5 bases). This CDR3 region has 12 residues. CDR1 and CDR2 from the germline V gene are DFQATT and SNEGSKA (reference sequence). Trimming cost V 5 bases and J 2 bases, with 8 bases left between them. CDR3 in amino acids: CSAPGNTDTQYF. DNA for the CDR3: TGCAGTGCTCCCGGGAACACAGATACGCAGTATTTT.

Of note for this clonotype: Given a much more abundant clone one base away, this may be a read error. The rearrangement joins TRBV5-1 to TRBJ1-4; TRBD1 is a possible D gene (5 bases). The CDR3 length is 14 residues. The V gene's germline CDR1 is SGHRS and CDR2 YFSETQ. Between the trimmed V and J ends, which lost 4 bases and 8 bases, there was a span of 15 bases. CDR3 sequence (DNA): TGCGCCAGCAGCCCGGGGGGAGGGAAAGAAAAACTGTTTTTT. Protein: CASSPGGGKEKLFF.

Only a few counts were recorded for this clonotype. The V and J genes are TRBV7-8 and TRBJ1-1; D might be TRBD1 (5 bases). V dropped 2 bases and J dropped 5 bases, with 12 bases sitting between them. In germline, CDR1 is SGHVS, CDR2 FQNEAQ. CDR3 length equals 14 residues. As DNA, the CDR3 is TGTGCCAGCAGCTTATCCGGGGCTGTGACTGAAGCTTTCTTT. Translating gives CASSLSGAVTEAFF.

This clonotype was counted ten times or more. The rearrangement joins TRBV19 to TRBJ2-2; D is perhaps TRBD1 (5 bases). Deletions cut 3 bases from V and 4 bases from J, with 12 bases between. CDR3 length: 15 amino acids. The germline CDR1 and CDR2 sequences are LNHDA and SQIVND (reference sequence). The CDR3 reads CASSILTDFTGELFF. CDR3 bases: TGTGCCAGTAGTATCTTGACAGACTTCACCGGGGAGCTGTTTTTT.

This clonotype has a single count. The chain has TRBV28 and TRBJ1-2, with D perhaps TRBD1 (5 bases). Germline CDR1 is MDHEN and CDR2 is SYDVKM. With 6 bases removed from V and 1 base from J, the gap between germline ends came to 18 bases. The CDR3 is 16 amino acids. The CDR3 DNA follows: TGTGCCAGCAGAAAACCAGGGAAACAGCTTAACTATGGCTACACCTTC. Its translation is CASRKPGKQLNYGYTF.

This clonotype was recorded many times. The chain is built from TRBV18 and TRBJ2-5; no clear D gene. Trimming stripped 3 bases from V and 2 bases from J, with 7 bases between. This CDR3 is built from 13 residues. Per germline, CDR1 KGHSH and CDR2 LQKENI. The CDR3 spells CASSPAAQETQYF. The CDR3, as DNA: TGTGCCAGCTCACCGGCAGCACAAGAGACCCAGTACTTC.

The CDR3, as DNA: TGTGCCAGCAGCGCCACAGTTACCTCGGCCTATGGCTACACCTTC. It translates to CASSATVTSAYGYTF. J is TRBJ1-2 and V is TRBV9; D remains ambiguous. Germline CDR1 is SGDLS and CDR2 is YYNGEE. The CDR3 extends over 15 amino acids. Trimming removed 3 bases from V and 4 bases from J, with 16 bases in between. The full variable domain, with the rest looked up from reference TRBV9 and TRBJ1-2, is DSGVTQTPKHLITATGQRVTLRCSPRSGDLSVYWYQQSLDQGLQFLIQYYNGEERAKGNILERFSAQQFPDLHSELNLSSLELGDSALYFCASSATVTSAYGYTFGSGTRLTVV.

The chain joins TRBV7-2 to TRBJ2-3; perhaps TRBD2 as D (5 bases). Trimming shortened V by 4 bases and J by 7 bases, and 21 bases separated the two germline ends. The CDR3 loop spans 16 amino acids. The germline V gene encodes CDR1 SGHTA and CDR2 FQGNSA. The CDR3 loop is CASSSSTSLSGNTQYF. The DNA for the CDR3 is TGTGCCAGCAGCTCCAGTACTAGTCTCAGTGGGAATACGCAGTATTTT.

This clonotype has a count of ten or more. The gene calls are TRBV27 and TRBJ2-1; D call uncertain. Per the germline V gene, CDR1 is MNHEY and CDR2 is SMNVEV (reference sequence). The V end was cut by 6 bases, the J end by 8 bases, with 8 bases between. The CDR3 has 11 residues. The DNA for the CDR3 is TGTGCCAGCAGAAAGGGTTATGAGCAGTTCTTC. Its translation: CASRKGYEQFF.